The 9 T cell receptor beta chains given below trace back to one sample, sequenced in a study of immune cell composition in non-small cell lung cancer. Normal lung sampling was at least 3 cm from the tumour, as distant as possible. Using immunoSEQ multiplex PCR, the repertoire was profiled, and TCRdb retains in-frame clones only, with some absent. The data contain 8,500 to 9,500 clones, approximately 80% of them singletons. The specimen was non-adjacent lung tissue. The receptors derive from a human donor with non-small cell lung cancer.

The rearrangement links TRBV6-1 to TRBJ1-5; weak D call: TRBD1 (5 bases). The V end was cut by 7 bases, the J end by 0 bases, with 10 bases between. The CDR3 is made up of 14 amino acids. The germline gives CDR1 MNHNS, CDR2 SASEGT. DNA of the CDR3: TGTGCCAGCACCAGGGAGTATAGCAATCAGCCCCAGCATTTT. Its protein product is CASTREYSNQPQHF.

This rearrangement joins TRBV30 to TRBJ2-7; possibly TRBD2 for D (5 bases). Trimming took off 0 bases at V and 6 bases at J, with 12 bases between the two ends. CDR3 length: 13 amino acids. Germline CDR1 reads GTSNPN; CDR2 reads SVGIG (reference sequence). The CDR3 bases are TGTGCCTGGAGTGTAAGAGCGGACCGCGAGCAGTACTTC. This encodes CAWSVRADREQYF.

The rearrangement links TRBV6-1 to TRBJ2-7, with D perhaps matching TRBD1 (5 bases). The CDR3 length is 12 residues. The germline V gene has CDR1 MNHNS and CDR2 SASEGT. Trimming took off 11 bases at V and 3 bases at J, with 14 bases between the two ends. The CDR3 is CALVGVRYEQYF. The CDR3, as DNA: TGTGCCCTCGTAGGGGTTCGCTACGAGCAGTACTTC.

V is TRBV9 and J is TRBJ2-5; 9 bases are a match to TRBD2. The CDR3 contains 15 residues. With 3 bases clipped from V and 5 bases from J, the junction kept 8 bases outside the gene matches. The germline V gene encodes CDR1 SGDLS and CDR2 YYNGEE. The CDR3 spells CASSADGTSRETQYF. DNA for the CDR3: TGTGCCAGCAGCGCTGACGGGACTAGCCGGGAGACCCAGTACTTC.

This chain connects TRBV2 to TRBJ2-1, with TRBD2 matching 13 bases. V lost 4 bases, J lost 7 bases, and 1 base stayed unmatched. The germline V gene has CDR1 SNHLY and CDR2 FYNNEI. The CDR3 spans 14 residues. This CDR3 reads CASSATSGRNEQFF. CDR3 bases: TGTGCCAGCAGTGCGACTAGCGGGAGGAATGAGCAGTTCTTC.

The chain has TRBV4-2 and TRBJ1-1, with D possibly TRBD1 on 5 matching bases. The V end was cut by 4 bases, the J end by 8 bases, with 14 bases between. Germline V gives CDR1 LGHNA, CDR2 YNFKEQ. There are 13 residues in the CDR3. CDR3: CASSPSGAGEAFF. The CDR3 DNA follows: TGTGCCAGCAGCCCCTCTGGGGCGGGAGAAGCTTTCTTT.

The chain employs TRBV7-8 and TRBJ1-6, with no clear D. The V and J ends lost 0 bases and 7 bases respectively, with 1 base between them. This CDR3 contains 12 residues. Germline V gene data show CDR1 as SGHVS and CDR2 as FQNEAQ. Written as DNA, the CDR3 is TGTGCCAGCAGCTTAGCGAATTCACCCCTCCACTTT. Its translation: CASSLANSPLHF.

The CDR3 DNA reads as TGTGCCAGCTCACCGCAGCCTACTAGCGGGGGGGCACATGAGCAGTTCTTC. Translated, it gives CASSPQPTSGGAHEQFF. The V call is TRBV18, the J call TRBJ2-1; 13 positions match TRBD2. This CDR3 region has 17 residues. From germline, CDR1 is KGHSH and CDR2 LQKENI. V dropped 3 bases and J dropped 8; count of bases not matched to a gene: 10.

V gene TRBV5-6 combines with J gene TRBJ2-7, with TRBD1 identical over 9 bases. The V gene's germline CDR1 is SGHDT and CDR2 YYEEEE. This CDR3 contains 18 residues. V was pared by 0 bases and J by 0 bases, with 10 bases of the junction left unmatched. The CDR3 coding sequence is TGTGCCAGCAGCTTGGTAACAGGGGGCGGGTCCAGCTCCTACGAGCAGTACTTC. Its translation: CASSLVTGGGSSSYEQYF.